One and the same sample provided the 13 T cell receptor beta chains below, sequenced in a study of blood T cell repertoires in COVID-19. Here immunoSEQ multiplex PCR was the method, and the copy in TCRdb shows in-frame clones only, minus some. The sample carries roughly 220,000 clones, around three quarters recorded once. The sequenced sample consisted of peripheral blood. The receptors here all came from an older woman with acute or convalescent COVID-19.

The J gene is TRBJ2-1, the V gene TRBV7-8; a possible D gene is TRBD2 (6 bases). The CDR3 runs to 17 residues. Germline-derived CDR1 and CDR2 are SGHVS and FQNEAQ. Trimming shortened V by 0 bases and J by 7 bases, and 19 bases separated the two germline ends. This chain's CDR3 is CASSLAAVAVFRNEQFF. As DNA, the CDR3 is TGTGCCAGCAGCTTAGCAGCCGTAGCGGTCTTTAGGAATGAGCAGTTCTTC.

V gene TRBV29-1 combines with J gene TRBJ1-2, with a possible D match to TRBD1 (6 bases). CDR3 size: 14 residues. Germline V gene data show CDR1 as SQVTM and CDR2 as ANQGSEA. Trimming shortened V by 1 base and J by 8 bases, and 17 bases separated the two germline ends. The chain's CDR3 is CSVEGTGNRGGYTF. The CDR3, as DNA: TGCAGCGTTGAAGGCACAGGGAACCGCGGGGGCTACACCTTC.

The chain is built from TRBV3-1 (or the pseudogene TRBV3-2) and TRBJ1-2; a weak D match, TRBD1 (5 bases). Germline V lookup: CDR1 LGHDT, CDR2 YNNKEL (reference sequence). The CDR3 has 14 amino acids. V gave up 3 bases and J gave up 6 bases, with 14 bases separating them. DNA for the CDR3: TGTGCCAGCAGCCAGGGGCAGAGTGTGAATGGCTACACCTTC. It translates to CASSQGQSVNGYTF.

This chain uses TRBV18 with TRBJ2-1; TRBD2 might be the D (5 bases). Germline assignment: CDR1 KGHSH and CDR2 LQKENI. Trimming left V 3 bases short and J 1 base short, with 7 bases between. The CDR3 extends over 14 amino acids. The CDR3 region is CASSPEGSYNEQFF. CDR3 DNA: TGTGCCAGCTCACCCGAGGGTTCCTACAATGAGCAGTTCTTC.

The V and J genes are TRBV10-2 and TRBJ2-1; TRBD2 matches at 8 bases. V lost 5 bases, J lost 0 bases, and 3 bases stayed unmatched. The germline V gene encodes CDR1 WSHSY and CDR2 SAAADI. There are 15 residues in the CDR3. CDR3 loop: CASSLAGPSYNEQFF. Written as DNA, the CDR3 is TGCGCCAGCAGTCTAGCGGGCCCCTCCTACAATGAGCAGTTCTTC.

The rearrangement joins TRBV11-2 to TRBJ2-2; 7 bases are shared with TRBD1. CDR1 is SGHAT and CDR2 is FQNNGV in the germline V gene. This CDR3 spans 14 amino acids. Unmatched junction bases numbered 3, after V lost 2 bases and J lost 6 bases. CDR3 in amino acids: CASSLHQGAGELFF. The CDR3 DNA reads as TGTGCCAGCAGCTTACACCAGGGGGCCGGGGAGCTGTTTTTT.

The rearrangement links TRBV18 to TRBJ2-7, with 7 bases aligning to TRBD2. The germline V gene has CDR1 KGHSH and CDR2 LQKENI. Trimming removed 0 bases from V and 5 bases from J; junction bases left unmatched: 7. The CDR3 spans 15 residues. Written as DNA, the CDR3 is TGTGCCAGCTCACCACCGGGAGGGGTCGGGGACGAGCAGTACTTC. It yields the protein CASSPPGGVGDEQYF.

The chain carries TRBV2 and TRBJ2-3; D is undetermined. V lost 7 bases to trimming and J lost 1 base, with 12 bases between them. Looked up from germline, CDR1 is SNHLY and CDR2 is FYNNEI. CDR3 length: 14 amino acids. As DNA, the CDR3 is TGTGCCAGCAAGGAGCCTACTGGCACAGATACGCAGTATTTT. This encodes CASKEPTGTDTQYF.

V usage is TRBV18 and J usage is TRBJ1-1; perhaps TRBD1 as D (5 bases). Trimming took 3 bases from V and 4 from J, leaving 9 bases between them. The CDR3 runs 13 residues. Looked up from germline, CDR1 is KGHSH and CDR2 is LQKENI. The CDR3 region is CASSPDGGTEAFF. As DNA, the CDR3 is TGTGCCAGCTCACCGGACGGGGGCACTGAAGCTTTCTTT.

The chain recombines TRBV6-2 or TRBV6-3 with TRBJ1-2; weak D call: TRBD1 (5 bases). Germline CDR1 and CDR2: MNHEY and SVGEGT. This CDR3 region has 13 residues. With 2 bases removed from V and 2 bases from J, the gap between germline ends came to 6 bases. CDR3 sequence (DNA): TGTGCCAGCAGTTACGGGGGGAACTATGGCTACACCTTC. It translates to CASSYGGNYGYTF.

There are many counts of this clone. The rearrangement joins TRBV20-1 to TRBJ2-7; 12 nucleotides align to TRBD2. Germline values: CDR1 DFQATT, CDR2 SNEGSKA (reference sequence). This CDR3 region has 18 residues. Unmatched junction bases numbered 18, after V lost 3 bases and J lost 6 bases. CDR3 loop: CSASFPPALAGGPFEQYF. DNA of the CDR3: TGCAGTGCTAGTTTCCCTCCGGCACTAGCGGGAGGCCCCTTCGAGCAGTACTTC.

The gene calls are TRBV19 and TRBJ2-3; possibly TRBD2 for D (5 bases). The CDR3 has 13 residues. The V end lost 2 bases, the J end lost 6 bases, and 9 bases lay between the germline ends. Germline CDR1 is LNHDA and CDR2 is SQIVND (reference sequence). The CDR3: CASSITGWDTQYF. The CDR3 region has the DNA TGTGCCAGTAGTATAACGGGGTGGGATACGCAGTATTTT.

The rearrangement uses TRBV5-4 and TRBJ2-1; 7 positions match TRBD2. Germline V gives CDR1 SGHNT, CDR2 YYREEE (reference sequence). The junction had 7 bases not matched to a gene; V was cut back by 3 bases and J by 7 bases. The CDR3 loop spans 14 amino acids. CDR3 sequence (DNA): TGTGCCAGCAGCTACAAACTTAGCGGGAATGAGCAGTTCTTC. It codes for CASSYKLSGNEQFF.